Presented here are 22 T cell receptor beta chains from one specimen sequenced in a study of CD8+ T cells in alopecia areata. Treatment in this sample: oral pan-JAK inhibitor, 5-10 mg twice daily. Extraction and reverse transcription of RNA yielded cDNA as the sequencing template. The table came from immunoSEQ multiplex PCR; TCRdb's copy has only in-frame clones and leaves some out. The sample carries about 110,000 clones, 50% to 75% recorded once. This sample comprised CD8+ T cells sorted from blood, obtained at week 24, from a patient treated with tofacitinib. These receptors were taken from a human donor with alopecia areata.

The rearrangement joins TRBV2 to TRBJ2-7, with TRBD1 as a possible D gene (6 bases). The V gene's germline CDR1 is SNHLY and CDR2 FYNNEI. The length of the CDR3 is 18 residues. Trimming left V 6 bases short and J 7 bases short, with 31 bases between. This chain's CDR3 is CASSQAQGTLLVLWEQYF. The CDR3 DNA is TGTGCCAGCAGCCAAGCACAGGGCACCCTACTGGTCCTTTGGGAGCAGTACTTC.

This clone turned up a few times. V usage is TRBV19 and J usage is TRBJ1-5; the D gene is possibly TRBD1 (6 bases). This CDR3 has 15 amino acids. CDR1 and CDR2 (germline): LNHDA, SQIVND (reference sequence). Trimming removed 1 base from V and 5 bases from J, with 12 bases in between. This CDR3 reads CASSIGPEGDQPQHF. CDR3 DNA: TGTGCCAGTAGTATAGGACCAGAGGGGGATCAGCCCCAGCATTTT.

The sample holds a few counts of this clone. The rearrangement uses TRBV5-1 and TRBJ2-6; no clear D. CDR3 size: 16 residues. Trimming removed 4 bases from V and 0 bases from J, with 11 bases in between. The V gene's germline CDR1 is SGHRS and CDR2 YFSETQ. Here the CDR3 DNA reads TGCGCCAGCAGCCCTGCTGGAACCTCTGGGGCCAACGTCCTGACTTTC. Translated: CASSPAGTSGANVLTF.

In DNA, the CDR3 is TGCGCCAGCAGCTTGGAGGGGAACACTGAAGCTTTCTTT. Translated: CASSLEGNTEAFF. The chain links TRBV5-1 to TRBJ1-1; D is undetermined. V lost 0 bases, J lost 1 base, and 4 bases lay in between. This CDR3 contains 13 residues. The germline V gene encodes CDR1 SGHRS and CDR2 YFSETQ.

V and J are TRBV29-1 and TRBJ1-4; D remains unclear. This CDR3 has 14 residues. Trimming removed 1 base from V and 1 base from J, with 7 bases in between. Germline V gene data show CDR1 as SQVTM and CDR2 as ANQGSEA. The CDR3 DNA reads as TGCAGCGTTGAAGGGGTTGAAACTAATGAAAAACTGTTTTTT. Protein product: CSVEGVETNEKLFF.

Written as DNA, the CDR3 is TGTGCCAGCAGCAGGACAGGGATCCACGAGCAGTACTTC. Its protein is CASSRTGIHEQYF. V is TRBV5-6 and J is TRBJ2-7; TRBD1 aligns across 8 bases. V dropped 4 bases and J dropped 5; count of bases not matched to a gene: 5. The length of the CDR3 is 13 residues. In germline, CDR1 is SGHDT, CDR2 YYEEEE.

This chain uses TRBV13 with TRBJ1-6; D unclear. From germline, CDR1 is PRHDT and CDR2 FYEKMQ (reference sequence). The CDR3 consists of 14 residues. Trimming took off 4 bases at V and 7 bases at J, with 11 bases between the two ends. CDR3 sequence reads: CASSSRRSNSPLHF. The CDR3 DNA follows: TGTGCCAGCAGCTCCAGGAGGAGCAATTCACCCCTCCACTTT.

V and J are TRBV6-1 and TRBJ1-4; 8 nucleotides agree with TRBD1. V dropped 4 bases and J dropped 6; count of bases not matched to a gene: 4. From germline, CDR1 is MNHNS and CDR2 SASEGT. CDR3 size: 14 residues. The CDR3 loop reads CASSAGGEDEKLFF. The CDR3 region has the DNA TGTGCCAGCAGTGCAGGGGGCGAGGATGAAAAACTGTTTTTT.

This rearrangement joins TRBV5-1 to TRBJ2-7, with D tentatively TRBD1 (5 bases). The germline gives CDR1 SGHRS, CDR2 YFSETQ. V lost 2 bases and J 1 base, leaving 7 bases between the germline ends. This CDR3 contains 13 residues. The CDR3 spells CASSLRQSYEQYF. The CDR3 DNA reads as TGCGCCAGCAGCTTAAGACAGTCCTACGAGCAGTACTTC.

The V gene is TRBV25-1, the J gene TRBJ1-3; D is perhaps TRBD1 (6 bases). Trimming left V 4 bases short and J 0 bases short, with 10 bases between. Germline V gene data show CDR1 as MGHDK and CDR2 as SYGVNS. The CDR3 runs to 15 residues. The CDR3 sequence is CASSASRGSGNTIYF. CDR3 nucleotides: TGTGCCAGCAGTGCCTCCAGGGGCTCTGGAAACACCATATATTTT.

The V and J genes are TRBV15 and TRBJ1-1; D is undetermined. The V gene lost 5 bases and the J gene lost 4 bases, with 8 bases spanning the gap. Germline V gene lookup returns CDR1 LNHNV and CDR2 YYDKDF (reference sequence). CDR3 length: 12 residues. Written as DNA, the CDR3 is TGTGCCACCAGCCTCGAGGGCACTGAAGCTTTCTTT. Residues: CATSLEGTEAFF. The whole variable domain, filled in from reference TRBV15 and TRBJ1-1, reads DAMVIQNPRYQVTQFGKPVTLSCSQTLNHNVMYWYQQKSSQAPKLLFHYYDKDFNNEADTPDNFQSRRPNTSFCFLDIRSPGLGDTAMYLCATSLEGTEAFFGQGTRLTVV.

This clone has just a few counts. The CDR3 DNA is TGTGCCAGCAGCTCGGACAGGGAAGAAAACACTGAAGCTTTCTTT. This codes for CASSSDREENTEAFF. This rearrangement joins TRBV5-6 to TRBJ1-1, with 8 bases identical to TRBD1. Germline V lookup: CDR1 SGHDT, CDR2 YYEEEE. The CDR3 spans 15 residues. Unmatched junction bases numbered 6, after V lost 3 bases and J lost 2 bases.

This sequence joins TRBV9 and TRBJ2-2; 7 bases match TRBD1. There are 14 residues in the CDR3. From germline, CDR1 is SGDLS and CDR2 YYNGEE. With V trimmed by 2 bases and J by 5 bases, 3 bases remained unmatched. The CDR3, as DNA: TGTGCCAGCAGCGTTCTACAGGGGACCGGGGAGCTGTTTTTT. Residues: CASSVLQGTGELFF.

The chain employs TRBV15 and TRBJ1-1; D ambiguous. Germline-derived CDR1 and CDR2 are LNHNV and YYDKDF (reference sequence). This CDR3 is built from 17 residues. Trimming left V 4 bases short and J 6 bases short, with 24 bases between. The CDR3 spells CATSTRLPGLRGSEAFF. The CDR3 nucleotides are TGTGCCACCAGCACCCGCCTCCCGGGGTTGAGAGGCTCTGAAGCTTTCTTT.

As regards this clone: The DNA is omitted, as the CDR3 cannot be located on it reliably, and the CDR3 follows TCRdb's listing. V and J are TRBV6-1 and TRBJ2-5. The CDR3 length equals 15 residues, ends included. In germline, CDR1 is MNHNS, CDR2 SASEGT. This CDR3 is CASLHFGLGQETQYF.

J is TRBJ1-4 and V is TRBV6-5; possible D gene TRBD1, 5 bases. Per the germline V gene, CDR1 is MNHEY and CDR2 is SVGAGI. This CDR3 spans 13 amino acids. Trimming shortened V by 6 bases and J by 4 bases, and 9 bases separated the two germline ends. DNA of the CDR3: TGTGCCAGCAGGCGACAGTTTAATGAAAAACTGTTTTTT. Amino acid sequence: CASRRQFNEKLFF.

In its sample, this clone was seen a few times. In the same sample, other DNA sequences code for this CDR3. The gene calls are TRBV5-1 and TRBJ2-1; 16 nucleotides match TRBD2. This CDR3 has 17 amino acids. After removal of 5 bases from V and 9 bases from J, the junction contained 11 bases not matched to a gene. CDR1 and CDR2 from the germline V gene are SGHRS and YFSETQ. CDR3 sequence (DNA): TGCGCCAGCAGTCAATTGAGGGGACTAGCGGGGGGGCGTGAGCAGTTCTTC. Translation gives CASSQLRGLAGGREQFF.

This chain's CDR3 is CAWSVGVRHEQYF. For the CDR3, the DNA is TGTGCCTGGAGTGTTGGAGTTCGCCACGAGCAGTACTTC. The genes are TRBV30 and TRBJ2-7; D ambiguous. The CDR3 runs 13 residues. V was pared by 0 bases and J by 5 bases, with 11 bases between. Germline-derived CDR1 and CDR2 are GTSNPN and SVGIG (reference sequence). The full variable domain, in which reference TRBV30 and TRBJ2-7 provide the parts outside the CDR3, is SQTIHQWPATLVQPVGSPLSLECTVEGTSNPNLYWYRQAAGRGLQLLFYSVGIGQISSEVPQNLSASRPQDRQFILSSKKLLLSDSGFYLCAWSVGVRHEQYFGPGTRLTVT.

This clone showed up just a few times. The DNA for the CDR3 is TGCAGCGTCGGGACACCGAACACTGAAGCTTTCTTT. Amino acid sequence: CSVGTPNTEAFF. The chain has TRBV29-1 and TRBJ1-1; TRBD1 is a possible D gene (6 bases). The CDR3 sequence is 12 residues long. V shed 6 bases and J shed 1 base, with 9 bases lying between them. The germline CDR1 and CDR2 sequences are SQVTM and ANQGSEA.

The chain links TRBV7-6 to TRBJ2-3; D might be TRBD1 (5 bases). V gave up 5 bases and J gave up 1 base, with 16 bases separating them. Germline lookup yields CDR1 SGHVS and CDR2 FNYEAQ. CDR3 length: 16 residues. The CDR3 reads CASSVHGALGTDTQYF. The CDR3 nucleotides read TGTGCCAGCAGCGTTCATGGGGCGCTGGGCACAGATACGCAGTATTTT.

The chain joins TRBV5-6 to TRBJ1-3; possibly TRBD1 for D (5 bases). Trimming cost V 0 bases and J 6 bases, with 13 bases left between them. In germline, CDR1 is SGHDT, CDR2 YYEEEE. There are 15 residues in the CDR3. CDR3 in amino acids: CASSLEDAGANTIYF. In DNA form, the CDR3 reads TGTGCCAGCAGCTTGGAGGATGCCGGGGCAAACACCATATATTTT.

This clone occurred a few times. This CDR3 is CATSREGGQSNQPQHF. CDR3 nucleotide sequence: TGTGCCACCAGCAGAGAGGGGGGACAGAGCAATCAGCCCCAGCATTTT. The chain recombines TRBV15 with TRBJ1-5; 7 nucleotides line up with TRBD1. CDR1 is LNHNV, CDR2 YYDKDF, per germline (reference sequence). The CDR3 length is 16 residues. V lost 0 bases, J lost 1 base, and 3 bases stayed unmatched.